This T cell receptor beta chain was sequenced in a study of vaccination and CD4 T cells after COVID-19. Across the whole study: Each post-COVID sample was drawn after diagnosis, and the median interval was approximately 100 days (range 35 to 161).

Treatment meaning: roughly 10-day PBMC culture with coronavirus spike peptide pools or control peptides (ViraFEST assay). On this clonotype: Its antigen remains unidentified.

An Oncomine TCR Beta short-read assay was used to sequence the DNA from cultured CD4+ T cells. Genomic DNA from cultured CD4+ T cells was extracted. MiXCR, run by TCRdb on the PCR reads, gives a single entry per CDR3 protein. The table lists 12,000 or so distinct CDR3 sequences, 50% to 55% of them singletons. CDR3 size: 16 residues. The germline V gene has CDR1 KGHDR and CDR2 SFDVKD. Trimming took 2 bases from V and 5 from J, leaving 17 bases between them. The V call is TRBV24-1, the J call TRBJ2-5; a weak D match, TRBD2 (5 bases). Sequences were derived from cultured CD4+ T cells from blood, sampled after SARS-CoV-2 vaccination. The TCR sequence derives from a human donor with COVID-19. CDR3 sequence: CATSDSSGGERETQYF. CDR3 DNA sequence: TGTGCCACCAGTGATTCCTCTGGAGGAGAGCGGGAGACCCAGTACTTC.